These 21 T cell receptor beta chains were sequenced from one sample in a study of blood T cell repertoires in COVID-19. Here immunoSEQ multiplex PCR was the method, and the copy in TCRdb shows in-frame clones only, minus some. The data show about 310,000 clones, around 90% seen once. The sample taken for sequencing was peripheral blood. These receptors were obtained from a man between 45 and 60 years old with active or convalescent COVID-19.

This chain uses TRBV18 with TRBJ1-2; TRBD1 matches 7 bases. Germline V lookup: CDR1 KGHSH, CDR2 LQKENI. The CDR3 covers 15 residues. Trimming at V came to 3 bases and at J to 4 bases, leaving 8 bases not matched to a gene. The CDR3 reads CASSPSRGYSYGYTF. The CDR3 nucleotides read TGTGCCAGCTCACCGAGCAGGGGGTATTCCTATGGCTACACCTTC. The complete variable domain, with remaining parts taken from reference TRBV18 and TRBJ1-2, reads NAGVMQNPRHLVRRRGQEARLRCSPMKGHSHVYWYRQLPEEGLKFMVYLQKENIIDESGMPKERFSAEFPKEGPSILRIQQVVRGDSAAYFCASSPSRGYSYGYTFGSGTRLTVV.

The rearrangement links TRBV2 to TRBJ2-5, with TRBD2 identical over 14 bases. The trim removed 6 bases at V and 9 bases at J, leaving 9 bases unmatched. This CDR3 has 15 amino acids. Germline assignment: CDR1 SNHLY and CDR2 FYNNEI. The CDR3 protein is CASRWTSGRRWAQYF. Here the CDR3 DNA reads TGTGCCAGCAGGTGGACTAGCGGGAGGAGATGGGCCCAGTACTTC.

The rearrangement joins TRBV19 to TRBJ1-2; TRBD1 matches 9 bases. The CDR3 has 14 amino acids. CDR1 and CDR2 from the germline V gene are LNHDA and SQIVND (reference sequence). With V trimmed by 4 bases and J by 7 bases, 7 bases remained unmatched. The CDR3: CASSSRGTGSGYTF. The CDR3 DNA follows: TGTGCCAGTAGTAGTCGCGGGACAGGGTCTGGCTACACCTTC.

This clone was seen a single time. This sequence joins TRBV19 and TRBJ2-7, with 7 nucleotides matching TRBD1. With 5 bases clipped from V and 4 bases from J, the junction kept 14 bases outside the gene matches. This CDR3 has 16 residues. The germline gives CDR1 LNHDA, CDR2 SQIVND (reference sequence). Here the CDR3 DNA reads TGTGCCAGTAGTCTCGACGCGGACAGGCGCTATTACGAGCAGTACTTC. Its translation is CASSLDADRRYYEQYF.

This chain links TRBV7-3 with TRBJ2-7, with D perhaps TRBD2 (6 bases). This CDR3 spans 15 amino acids. Germline V lookup: CDR1 SGHTA, CDR2 FQGTGA. The V gene lost 5 bases and the J gene lost 2 bases, with 16 bases spanning the gap. CDR3 loop: CASSLNGAGPYEQYF. The CDR3 nucleotides read TGTGCCAGCAGCCTCAACGGGGCGGGACCCTACGAGCAGTACTTC.

The CDR3 nucleotides are TGTGCCAGCAGCGGACAGGGGGTAGGGACTGAAGCTTTCTTT. It specifies CASSGQGVGTEAFF. The V and J genes are TRBV7-8 and TRBJ1-1; TRBD1 agrees at 10 bases. The J segment lost 5 bases and the V segment lost 5 bases, leaving 5 bases of the junction unmatched. Per the germline V gene, CDR1 is SGHVS and CDR2 is FQNEAQ. This CDR3 spans 14 amino acids. The full variable domain, its missing parts supplied by reference TRBV7-8 and TRBJ1-1, is GAGVSQSPRYKVAKRGQDVALRCDPISGHVSLFWYQQALGQGPEFLTYFQNEAQLDKSGLPSDRFFAERPEGSVSTLKIQRTQQEDSAVYLCASSGQGVGTEAFFGQGTRLTVV.

V is TRBV28 and J is TRBJ1-6, with D unresolved. CDR1 and CDR2 (germline): MDHEN, SYDVKM. Trimming pared 6 bases from V and 9 bases from J, leaving 9 bases between. The CDR3 length is 12 residues. The CDR3 sequence: CASSPAGSPLHF. The CDR3, as DNA: TGTGCCAGCAGCCCTGCGGGTTCACCCCTCCACTTT. Full variable domain (outside the CDR3, taken from reference TRBV28 and TRBJ1-6): DVKVTQSSRYLVKRTGEKVFLECVQDMDHENMFWYRQDPGLGLRLIYFSYDVKMKEKGDIPEGYSVSREKKERFSLILESASTNQTSMYLCASSPAGSPLHFGNGTRLTVT.

The chain uses TRBV2 and TRBJ1-3; D is undetermined. CDR1 and CDR2 from the germline V gene are SNHLY and FYNNEI. The V gene lost 2 bases and the J gene lost 4 bases, with 12 bases spanning the gap. The CDR3 totals 15 residues. CDR3 sequence (DNA): TGTGCCAGCAGTGAAATGGTCCGCGGGGGAAACACCATATATTTT. It codes for CASSEMVRGGNTIYF.

The genes are TRBV6-5 and TRBJ2-7; 10 bases map to TRBD1. This CDR3 is built from 14 residues. The germline V gene encodes CDR1 MNHEY and CDR2 SVGAGI. The junction had 5 bases not matched to a gene; V was cut back by 6 bases and J by 3 bases. The CDR3 region is CASRQTGGLYEQYF. CDR3 DNA: TGTGCCAGCAGACAGACAGGGGGCCTCTACGAGCAGTACTTC.

Only one count was recorded for this clone. The chain has TRBV28 and TRBJ2-7; D gene unclear. This CDR3 comprises 14 residues. Between the trimmed V and J ends, which lost 5 bases and 5 bases, there was a span of 16 bases. Germline loops: CDR1 MDHEN, CDR2 SYDVKM. This CDR3 reads CASSPPLDSNEQYF. CDR3 DNA sequence: TGTGCCAGCAGTCCTCCCCTCGACTCGAACGAGCAGTACTTC.

The chain is built from TRBV28 and TRBJ2-7; 9 positions agree with TRBD1. The J segment lost 5 bases and the V segment lost 5 bases, leaving 10 bases of the junction unmatched. Germline CDR1 and CDR2: MDHEN and SYDVKM. The CDR3 extends over 15 amino acids. The CDR3: CASSDRGTGNDEQYF. The CDR3 DNA reads TGTGCCAGCAGTGACCGGGGGACAGGGAACGACGAGCAGTACTTC. The variable domain in full, with the rest retrieved from reference TRBV28 and TRBJ2-7, is DVKVTQSSRYLVKRTGEKVFLECVQDMDHENMFWYRQDPGLGLRLIYFSYDVKMKEKGDIPEGYSVSREKKERFSLILESASTNQTSMYLCASSDRGTGNDEQYFGPGTRLTVT.

The genes are TRBV3-1 (or the pseudogene TRBV3-2) and TRBJ1-2; D is unresolved. The germline V gene has CDR1 LGHDT and CDR2 YNNKEL (reference sequence). The CDR3 consists of 14 residues. V was shortened by 0 bases and J by 7 bases, with 12 bases between the two germline ends. CDR3 residues: CASSQDHGVRGYTF. The DNA for the CDR3 is TGTGCCAGCAGCCAAGACCACGGAGTTCGTGGCTACACCTTC.

This chain joins TRBV7-9 and TRBJ1-2, with D possibly TRBD1 on 6 matching bases. Germline V CDR1 and CDR2: SEHNR, FQNEAQ (reference sequence). Trimming took 5 bases from V and 6 from J, leaving 16 bases between them. The CDR3 contains 14 residues. CDR3 nucleotides: TGTGCCAGCAGCCTAGTTATTACAGGGCATGGCTACACCTTC. It translates to CASSLVITGHGYTF.

This clone has a handful of counts. The chain combines TRBV6-2 or TRBV6-3 with TRBJ1-5; the match to TRBD1 covers 8 bases. The V gene's germline CDR1 is MNHEY and CDR2 SVGEGT. With V trimmed by 6 bases and J by 2 bases, 12 bases remained unmatched. The CDR3 covers 17 residues. As DNA, the CDR3 is TGTGCCAGCAGCCCTGACAGGGGAGGGTTGGGCAATCAGCCCCAGCATTTT. As protein: CASSPDRGGLGNQPQHF.

The chain carries TRBV16 and TRBJ2-7; D possibly corresponds to TRBD2 (5 bases). Germline CDR1 KGHSY, CDR2 FQNENV. V was pared by 3 bases and J by 0 bases, with 9 bases between. This CDR3 has 14 residues. The CDR3 loop is CASSHRTGSYEQYF. In DNA form, the CDR3 reads TGTGCCAGCAGCCACCGGACTGGCTCCTACGAGCAGTACTTC.

This sequence joins TRBV7-3 and TRBJ2-5; 8 nucleotides line up with TRBD2. CDR3 size: 13 residues. Trimming took 8 bases from V and 4 from J; bases not matched to a gene: 6. Looked up from germline, CDR1 is SGHTA and CDR2 is FQGTGA. CDR3 DNA sequence: TGTGCCAGCGGGCTAGCGGGTGGAGAGACCCAGTACTTC. Protein product: CASGLAGGETQYF.

V and J are TRBV5-8 and TRBJ2-7, with a tentative D call TRBD1 (5 bases). The CDR3 is made up of 14 amino acids. CDR1 SGHTS and CDR2 YDEGEE come from the germline V gene. V was cut by 2 bases and J by 5 bases, with 14 bases left in between. Written as DNA, the CDR3 is TGTGCCAGCAGCTTACAGGTGTCGGTGGACGAGCAGTACTTC. Translation gives CASSLQVSVDEQYF.

The chain links TRBV2 to TRBJ1-1; D call uncertain. This CDR3 contains 12 residues. Trimming shortened V by 3 bases and J by 5 bases, and 7 bases separated the two germline ends. Per germline, CDR1 SNHLY and CDR2 FYNNEI. CDR3 loop: CASSEQRTEAFF. The CDR3 nucleotides read TGTGCCAGCAGTGAGCAGAGGACTGAAGCTTTCTTT. The full variable domain, completed using reference TRBV2 and TRBJ1-1, is EPEVTQTPSHQVTQMGQEVILRCVPISNHLYFYWYRQILGQKVEFLVSFYNNEISEKSEIFDDQFSVERPDGSNFTLKIRSTKLEDSAMYFCASSEQRTEAFFGQGTRLTVV.

The chain combines TRBV25-1 with TRBJ2-7; 10 bases align to TRBD1. Germline V gene data show CDR1 as MGHDK and CDR2 as SYGVNS. This CDR3 has 16 residues. The ends lost 4 bases at V and 0 bases at J; junction bases unmatched: 6. The CDR3 nucleotides are TGTGCCAGCAGTGGACGGGGGACAGGGGCCTCCTACGAGCAGTACTTC. This translates into CASSGRGTGASYEQYF.

J is TRBJ1-1 and V is TRBV7-3; no clear D. The CDR3 is made up of 15 amino acids. Germline V lookup: CDR1 SGHTA, CDR2 FQGTGA. The V end lost 1 base, the J end lost 4 bases, and 13 bases lay between the germline ends. The CDR3 is CASSLRRAAGTEAFF. The CDR3 DNA sequence: TGTGCCAGCAGCTTAAGGAGGGCAGCGGGCACTGAAGCTTTCTTT.

The CDR3 protein is CASSLEPGQGSEKLFF. CDR3 nucleotide sequence: TGTGCCAGCAGCTTGGAGCCGGGACAGGGATCTGAAAAACTGTTTTTT. The chain links TRBV5-8 to TRBJ1-4; the match to TRBD1 covers 9 bases. The CDR3 runs to 16 residues. Per germline, CDR1 SGHTS and CDR2 YDEGEE. V gave up 0 bases and J gave up 7 bases; unmatched junction bases: 7.